The 25 T cell receptor beta chains given below trace back to one sample, sequenced in a study of OX40 agonist ivuxolimab in advanced cancers. Sequenced by immunoSEQ multiplex PCR; TCRdb stores in-frame clones only, minus some. The sample consists of approximately 66,000 clones, around 91% of them appearing once. The specimen comprised CD4+ or CD8+ T cells sorted from blood, sampled in a trial of the OX40 agonist ivuxolimab. The receptors derive from an adult with an advanced solid tumor such as melanoma, head and neck, liver or kidney cancer.

This clone was observed a few times. This chain links TRBV9 with TRBJ1-1; 9 bases are a match to TRBD1. The junction had 0 bases not matched to a gene; V was cut back by 0 bases and J by 0 bases. This CDR3 region has 15 residues. Germline-derived CDR1 and CDR2 are SGDLS and YYNGEE. CDR3 nucleotide sequence: TGTGCCAGCAGCGTAGGGGACAGGGTGAACACTGAAGCTTTCTTT. It codes for CASSVGDRVNTEAFF.

DNA of the CDR3: TGTGCCAGCAGCCTCTGGACAGGGAACGAGCAGTACTTC. Amino acids: CASSLWTGNEQYF. The genes are TRBV13 and TRBJ2-5; 8 bases map to TRBD1. The J call may be mistaken, given a closer DNA end match to TRBJ2-7. The CDR3 covers 13 residues. Per germline, CDR1 PRHDT and CDR2 FYEKMQ (reference sequence).

The chain combines TRBV9 with TRBJ1-2; 8 nucleotides match TRBD1. CDR3 length equals 14 residues. Germline V gene sequence: CDR1 SGDLS, CDR2 YYNGEE. The ends lost 3 bases at V and 8 bases at J; junction bases unmatched: 9. CDR3 loop: CASSGEDRVPGYTF. The CDR3 nucleotides read TGTGCCAGCAGCGGGGAGGACAGGGTTCCGGGCTACACCTTC.

The table lists this clone with a count of one. The genes are TRBV19 and TRBJ2-1; 9 nucleotides line up with TRBD2. The V gene's germline CDR1 is LNHDA and CDR2 SQIVND (reference sequence). There are 17 residues in the CDR3. J lost 0 bases, V lost 3 bases, and 6 bases had no gene match. Here the CDR3 DNA reads TGTGCCAGTAGTATGAGCGGGAGGACCAGCTCCTACAATGAGCAGTTCTTC. This sequence encodes CASSMSGRTSSYNEQFF.

As regards this clone: Other DNA sequences in this specimen translate into the identical CDR3. The chain joins TRBV27 to TRBJ2-1; D is uncertain. Germline lookup yields CDR1 MNHEY and CDR2 SMNVEV (reference sequence). This CDR3 is built from 14 residues. Trimming pared 3 bases from V and 0 bases from J, leaving 6 bases between. CDR3 amino acids: CASSFSSSYNEQFF. The DNA for the CDR3 is TGTGCCAGCAGTTTTTCGAGCTCCTACAATGAGCAGTTCTTC.

J is TRBJ1-5 and V is TRBV5-4; 10 bases match TRBD1. V lost 4 bases and J lost 7; bases outside the gene matches: 11. Germline CDR1 is SGHNT and CDR2 is YYREEE (reference sequence). The CDR3 is 16 amino acids. In DNA, the CDR3 is TGTGCCAGCAGCGACCGGGACAGGGGTTTAGGGCAGCCCCAGCATTTT. Amino acid sequence: CASSDRDRGLGQPQHF. Looking up the rest from reference TRBV5-4 and TRBJ1-5 gives the full variable domain: ETGVTQSPTHLIKTRGQQVTLRCSSQSGHNTVSWYQQALGQGPQFIFQYYREEENGRGNFPPRFSGLQFPNYSSELNVNALELDDSALYLCASSDRDRGLGQPQHFGDGTRLSIL.

V and J are TRBV27 and TRBJ2-1, with 9 bases that match TRBD1. V was pared by 4 bases and J by 1 base, with 2 bases of the junction left unmatched. Germline lookup yields CDR1 MNHEY and CDR2 SMNVEV (reference sequence). This CDR3 comprises 15 residues. For the CDR3, the DNA is TGTGCCAGCAGTTGGGACAGGGTTTCCTACAATGAGCAGTTCTTC. It is translated as CASSWDRVSYNEQFF.

The V gene is TRBV4-3, the J gene TRBJ1-4, with D perhaps TRBD1 (6 bases). Germline V gives CDR1 LGHNA, CDR2 YSLEER. Trimming left V 0 bases short and J 7 bases short, with 15 bases between. The CDR3 loop spans 16 amino acids. CDR3 protein: CASSQDSTGWIEKLFF. The DNA for the CDR3 is TGCGCCAGCAGCCAAGATAGCACAGGGTGGATTGAAAAACTGTTTTTT.

The J gene is TRBJ1-2, the V gene TRBV7-8, with D possibly being TRBD1 (6 bases). The CDR3 extends over 13 amino acids. V shed 3 bases and J shed 6 bases, with 11 bases lying between them. Germline V gene sequence: CDR1 SGHVS, CDR2 FQNEAQ. The CDR3 protein is CASSFLQGDGYTF. The DNA for the CDR3 is TGTGCCAGCAGCTTTCTACAGGGTGATGGCTACACCTTC.

A remark on this clone: Relative to the germline gene, one junction end is altered; a read error may explain this. The chain couples TRBV7-6 to TRBJ1-5; TRBD1 is a possible D gene (6 bases). Germline loops: CDR1 SGHVS, CDR2 FNYEAQ. The CDR3 totals 14 residues. The CDR3 DNA reads TGTGCCAGCAGTTTAGGGGGGGAATATCAGCCCCAGCATTTT. It codes for CASSLGGEYQPQHF.

The chain combines TRBV25-1 with TRBJ2-7, with 10 bases fitting TRBD1. Unmatched junction bases numbered 0, after V lost 8 bases and J lost 5 bases. Germline V gives CDR1 MGHDK, CDR2 SYGVNS. This CDR3 is 11 amino acids long. The CDR3 spells CASGTGDEQYF. CDR3 nucleotide sequence: TGTGCCAGCGGGACAGGGGACGAGCAGTACTTC.

The J gene is TRBJ2-2, the V gene TRBV19; TRBD1 aligns across 10 bases. V lost 6 bases and J lost 5; bases outside the gene matches: 9. Germline V gene lookup returns CDR1 LNHDA and CDR2 SQIVND (reference sequence). The CDR3 totals 16 residues. The CDR3 loop reads CASRTFRDRGTGELFF. The CDR3 DNA is TGTGCCAGTAGAACCTTCCGGGACAGGGGAACCGGGGAGCTGTTTTTT.

The chain is built from TRBV15 and TRBJ2-7; D may correspond to TRBD1 or TRBD2 (6 bases each). The CDR3 is made up of 12 amino acids. V lost 2 bases and J lost 9, with 11 bases in between. Germline CDR1 reads LNHNV; CDR2 reads YYDKDF (reference sequence). This CDR3 is CATSRYEGGQYF. Here the CDR3 DNA reads TGTGCCACCAGCAGATACGAGGGGGGGCAGTACTTC.

V gene TRBV6-5 combines with J gene TRBJ2-7; 11 bases are a match to TRBD2. The CDR3 loop spans 14 amino acids. Germline trimming cut 5 bases from V and 0 bases from J; bases unmatched to any gene: 0. CDR1 and CDR2 from the germline V gene are MNHEY and SVGAGI. CDR3 DNA: TGTGCCAGCAGTCTAGCGGGAGGCTCCTACGAGCAGTACTTC. Its protein product is CASSLAGGSYEQYF.

Of note for this clone: The identical CDR3 is also encoded by other nucleotide sequences in the sample. The chain carries TRBV28 and TRBJ1-5; D possibly corresponds to TRBD1 (5 bases). Per germline, CDR1 MDHEN and CDR2 SYDVKM. The CDR3 is 15 residues long. Trimming left V 5 bases short and J 0 bases short, with 11 bases between. CDR3 DNA sequence: TGTGCCAGCAGTCCCACAGGAAATAGCAATCAGCCCCAGCATTTT. It translates to CASSPTGNSNQPQHF. The entire variable domain, with the rest obtained from reference TRBV28 and TRBJ1-5, is as follows: DVKVTQSSRYLVKRTGEKVFLECVQDMDHENMFWYRQDPGLGLRLIYFSYDVKMKEKGDIPEGYSVSREKKERFSLILESASTNQTSMYLCASSPTGNSNQPQHFGDGTRLSIL.

The chain carries TRBV11-1 and TRBJ2-5; D not certain. Germline CDR1 and CDR2: SGHAT and FQDESV (reference sequence). Trimming removed 2 bases at V and 2 bases at J, with 15 bases between. The CDR3 consists of 16 residues. The CDR3 DNA follows: TGTGCCAGCAGCTTAAATTGGATGGGCGTTCAAGAGACCCAGTACTTC. This sequence encodes CASSLNWMGVQETQYF.

The count of this clone is one. V gene TRBV4-3 combines with J gene TRBJ2-2; no definite D call. CDR1 and CDR2 from the germline V gene are LGHNA and YSLEER. The V gene lost 1 base and the J gene lost 6 bases, with 18 bases spanning the gap. The CDR3 covers 17 residues. The CDR3, as DNA: TGCGCCAGCAGCCAAGGCCTGCCACGGGTCTGGGCCGGGGAGCTGTTTTTT. Encoded protein: CASSQGLPRVWAGELFF.

The genes are TRBV5-6 and TRBJ1-6; D may be TRBD1 (5 bases). This CDR3 contains 14 residues. In germline, CDR1 is SGHDT, CDR2 YYEEEE. The V end was cut by 3 bases, the J end by 5 bases, with 9 bases between. CDR3 DNA: TGTGCCAGCAGCTACCGACAGAATAATTCACCCCTCCACTTT. Amino acids: CASSYRQNNSPLHF. Based on the CDR3 plus reference TRBV5-6 and TRBJ1-6, the full variable domain is DAGVTQSPTHLIKTRGQQVTLRCSPKSGHDTVSWYQQALGQGPQFIFQYYEEEERQRGNFPDRFSGHQFPNYSSELNVNALLLGDSALYLCASSYRQNNSPLHFGNGTRLTVT.

In DNA, the CDR3 is TGTGCCAGCAGTGACTCCGTACCGGGGGAAAAACTGTTTTTT. Translation: CASSDSVPGEKLFF. The V and J genes are TRBV2 and TRBJ1-4; D unresolved. In germline, CDR1 is SNHLY, CDR2 FYNNEI. Trimming cost V 3 bases and J 8 bases, with 13 bases left between them. CDR3 size: 14 residues.

V is TRBV4-3 and J is TRBJ2-2; maybe TRBD1 (6 bases). CDR3 length equals 15 residues. The germline V gene has CDR1 LGHNA and CDR2 YSLEER. The germline V and J ends were trimmed by 3 bases and 4 bases, with 12 bases remaining between them. CDR3 sequence: CASSQFSRGTGELFF. The CDR3 DNA follows: TGCGCCAGCAGCCAGTTCTCCAGGGGCACCGGGGAGCTGTTTTTT.

The V gene is TRBV6-5, the J gene TRBJ2-7; the D gene is possibly TRBD1 (5 bases). V was clipped by 10 bases and J by 2 bases, with 18 bases between them. Germline V lookup: CDR1 MNHEY, CDR2 SVGAGI. The CDR3 consists of 14 residues. The CDR3 DNA is TGTGCCACCACCGACAGCTTTAACCCCTACGAGCAGTACTTC. It encodes CATTDSFNPYEQYF.

The chain recombines TRBV5-6 with TRBJ2-3; D is unresolved. The germline CDR1 and CDR2 sequences are SGHDT and YYEEEE. This CDR3 is built from 12 residues. Trimming took 4 bases from V and 2 from J, leaving 5 bases between them. The CDR3: CASSPNTDTQYF. The DNA for the CDR3 is TGTGCCAGCAGCCCGAACACAGATACGCAGTATTTT.

This clone occurred a few times. This chain uses TRBV4-3 with TRBJ2-3; 9 bases are shared with TRBD2. This CDR3 is 19 amino acids long. The V segment lost 0 bases and the J segment 0 bases; nucleotides outside the gene matches: 10. Germline V CDR1 and CDR2: LGHNA, YSLEER. In DNA form, the CDR3 reads TGCGCCAGCAGCCAAGAGGGTGGTAGCGGGAGTCCGAGCACAGATACGCAGTATTTT. Its protein product is CASSQEGGSGSPSTDTQYF.

The sample holds one count of this clone. The chain joins TRBV6-6 to TRBJ2-1; TRBD2 matches 15 bases. V trimming: 5 bases; J trimming: 8 bases; junction bases outside the gene matches: 4. This CDR3 region has 15 residues. Germline lookup yields CDR1 MNHNY and CDR2 SVGAGI (reference sequence). CDR3 DNA sequence: TGTGCCAGCAGTAGGACTAGCGGGGGGGCGGATGAGCAGTTCTTC. Amino acids: CASSRTSGGADEQFF.

The chain combines TRBV15 with TRBJ1-5; 7 nucleotides line up with TRBD1. Trimming cost V 5 bases and J 4 bases; bases outside gene matches: 5. The CDR3 runs 14 residues. CDR1 is LNHNV, CDR2 YYDKDF, per germline (reference sequence). The CDR3 nucleotides are TGTGCCACCAGCGCGGACAGGTCTAATCAGCCCCAGCATTTT. It codes for CATSADRSNQPQHF.